The 23 T cell receptor beta chains reported below all come from one sample, sequenced in a study of blood T cell repertoires in COVID-19. Assay used: immunoSEQ multiplex PCR; TCRdb lists only in-frame clones, some missing. Here the sample spans 350,000 to 400,000 clones, about 86% being singletons. Sequenced material: peripheral blood. These receptor sequences come from a woman aged 55-69 years with COVID-19, enrolled during active disease.

The gene calls are TRBV11-3 and TRBJ2-7, with D perhaps TRBD1 (6 bases). The V and J ends lost 1 base and 3 bases respectively, with 10 bases between them. This CDR3 is 14 amino acids long. Germline CDR1 and CDR2: SGHNT and YENEEA. In DNA form, the CDR3 reads TGTGCCAGCAGCTTAGGAGGACAGATCTACGAGCAGTACTTC. It specifies CASSLGGQIYEQYF.

This clone showed up just once. V and J are TRBV5-1 and TRBJ2-1, with 9 bases matching TRBD2. From germline, CDR1 is SGHRS and CDR2 YFSETQ. After removal of 0 bases from V and 7 bases from J, the junction contained 2 bases not matched to a gene. This CDR3 contains 14 residues. CDR3 sequence reads: CASSLEGLANEQFF. The CDR3 DNA reads as TGCGCCAGCAGCTTGGAGGGACTAGCAAATGAGCAGTTCTTC.

This chain's CDR3 is CAAMGSHQPQHF. CDR3 sequence (DNA): TGTGCCGCGATGGGCAGCCATCAGCCCCAGCATTTT. This chain uses TRBV27 with TRBJ1-5, with D hard to call. The CDR3 has 12 amino acids. Germline assignment: CDR1 MNHEY and CDR2 SMNVEV (reference sequence). V lost 11 bases to trimming and J lost 5 bases, with 13 bases between them.

The chain has TRBV9 and TRBJ2-1; D possibly corresponds to TRBD1 (6 bases). The CDR3 sequence is 14 residues long. Trimming left V 3 bases short and J 5 bases short, with 12 bases between. CDR1 and CDR2 from the germline V gene are SGDLS and YYNGEE. The chain's CDR3 is CASSEGQVNNEQFF. Written as DNA, the CDR3 is TGTGCCAGCAGCGAGGGACAAGTTAACAATGAGCAGTTCTTC.

The V and J genes are TRBV12-3 or TRBV12-4 and TRBJ1-1; a possible D gene is TRBD1 (5 bases). V lost 5 bases and J 1 base, leaving 8 bases between the germline ends. The CDR3 covers 13 residues. This chain's CDR3 is CASSIQENTEAFF. In DNA form, the CDR3 reads TGTGCCAGCAGTATACAGGAGAACACTGAAGCTTTCTTT.

The V call is TRBV5-1, the J call TRBJ2-3; D may be TRBD2 (5 bases). V was trimmed by 2 bases and J by 0 bases, leaving 10 bases between them. The CDR3 runs 15 residues. Germline CDR1 and CDR2: SGHRS and YFSETQ. This CDR3 is CASSFGGSSTDTQYF. The CDR3 DNA is TGCGCCAGCAGCTTCGGCGGGTCTAGCACAGATACGCAGTATTTT.

The rearrangement links TRBV5-1 to TRBJ2-2; TRBD1 matches 9 bases. Germline lookup yields CDR1 SGHRS and CDR2 YFSETQ. This CDR3 comprises 15 residues. Trimming removed 1 base from V and 4 bases from J; junction bases left unmatched: 2. The CDR3 DNA reads as TGCGCCAGCAGCTTGCGGACAGGGGTCACCGGGGAGCTGTTTTTT. Encoded protein: CASSLRTGVTGELFF.

This clone showed up just a few times. The chain couples TRBV12-3 or TRBV12-4 to TRBJ1-1; possible D gene TRBD1, 6 bases. With 6 bases removed from V and 10 bases from J, the gap between germline ends came to 15 bases. The CDR3 loop spans 12 amino acids. CDR3 loop: CASSSGGRAAFF. The CDR3 DNA follows: TGTGCCAGCAGCTCGGGGGGCAGAGCAGCTTTCTTT.

The chain links TRBV4-1 to TRBJ1-5; D is possibly TRBD1 (6 bases). The V gene lost 0 bases and the J gene lost 7 bases, with 19 bases spanning the gap. The germline V gene has CDR1 MGHRA and CDR2 YSYEKL. This CDR3 spans 17 amino acids. For the CDR3, the DNA is TGCGCCAGCAGCCAAGAGACAGGTCGCTTGCGTTCGCAGCCCCAGCATTTT. It specifies CASSQETGRLRSQPQHF.

This clone was recorded only once. The identical CDR3 is also encoded by other nucleotide sequences in the sample. CDR3 sequence: CASSAATGRYGYTF. For the CDR3, the DNA is TGCGCCAGCAGCGCTGCGACAGGGAGATATGGCTACACCTTC. The V gene is TRBV5-1, the J gene TRBJ1-2, with 7 bases aligning to TRBD1. The V segment lost 4 bases and the J segment 5 bases; nucleotides outside the gene matches: 8. The CDR3 covers 14 residues. Germline loops: CDR1 SGHRS, CDR2 YFSETQ.

This clone was counted between two and nine times. The chain is built from TRBV3-1 (or the pseudogene TRBV3-2) and TRBJ2-7, with a tentative D call TRBD2 (5 bases). Germline V lookup: CDR1 LGHDT, CDR2 YNNKEL (reference sequence). The ends were cut back, 9 bases at V and 3 bases at J, with 15 bases in the middle. This CDR3 comprises 13 residues. DNA of the CDR3: TGTGCCAGACGTCCGGACTCTCTCTACGAGCAGTACTTC. The encoded protein is CARRPDSLYEQYF.

J is TRBJ2-1 and V is TRBV21-1; the D call TRBD2 from the table was never checked on the DNA. TRBV21-1 is listed as a pseudogene. The length of the CDR3 is 17 residues. The CDR3 sequence is CASSKAGGGRSYNEQFF. DNA for the CDR3: TGTGCCAGCAGCAAAGCTGGCGGGGGACGCTCCTACAATGAGCAGTTCTTC.

The chain carries TRBV9 and TRBJ2-7; D is undetermined. Trimming took 4 bases from V and 2 from J, leaving 10 bases between them. Germline lookup yields CDR1 SGDLS and CDR2 YYNGEE. The CDR3 is 13 residues long. The CDR3 loop is CASSSPPAYEQYF. Here the CDR3 DNA reads TGTGCCAGCAGCTCCCCCCCCGCCTACGAGCAGTACTTC.

The CDR3 sequence: CASSLLKGVLSNQPQHF. In nucleotides, the CDR3 is TGTGCCAGCAGCTTATTAAAGGGGGTTCTTAGCAATCAGCCCCAGCATTTT. The V and J genes are TRBV7-6 and TRBJ1-5, with a possible D match to TRBD1 (6 bases). The CDR3 sequence is 17 residues long. Per germline, CDR1 SGHVS and CDR2 FNYEAQ. Deletions cut 2 bases from V and 0 bases from J, with 14 bases between.

The CDR3 region is CASSRTGGNEKLFF. In DNA, the CDR3 is TGTGCCAGCAGCCGGACAGGGGGAAACGAAAAACTGTTTTTT. The chain carries TRBV7-2 and TRBJ1-4; TRBD1 aligns across 10 bases. Trimming at V came to 5 bases and at J to 8 bases, leaving 5 bases not matched to a gene. Germline CDR1 and CDR2: SGHTA and FQGNSA. The CDR3 sequence is 14 residues long.

As to this clone: Other DNA sequences of this sample code for an identical CDR3. This sequence joins TRBV9 and TRBJ1-2, with TRBD1 matching 8 bases. The trim removed 0 bases at V and 7 bases at J, leaving 5 bases unmatched. Per germline, CDR1 SGDLS and CDR2 YYNGEE. The CDR3 consists of 14 residues. CDR3 loop: CASSVGQGAGGYTF. The CDR3 DNA reads as TGTGCCAGCAGCGTAGGCCAGGGGGCTGGTGGCTACACCTTC.

Notes on this clone: Just one base apart from a much larger clone, this may be a read error. The sample has other DNA sequences that encode this CDR3 too. The chain employs TRBV2 and TRBJ2-2; TRBD1 agrees at 7 bases. CDR3 length equals 13 residues. Unmatched junction bases numbered 2, after V lost 4 bases and J lost 6 bases. Germline V gives CDR1 SNHLY, CDR2 FYNNEI. Here the CDR3 reads CASSGQGAGELFF. CDR3 nucleotide sequence: TGTGCCAGCAGTGGTCAGGGGGCCGGGGAGCTGTTTTTT.

The chain recombines TRBV2 with TRBJ2-2; the match to TRBD2 covers 10 bases. Germline CDR1 reads SNHLY; CDR2 reads FYNNEI. The CDR3 totals 16 residues. Unmatched junction bases numbered 8, after V lost 3 bases and J lost 7 bases. CDR3 DNA sequence: TGTGCCAGCAGTGACAGGAGCGGGGGGGTGGTCGGGGAGCTGTTTTTT. As protein: CASSDRSGGVVGELFF. Full variable domain (outside the CDR3, taken from reference TRBV2 and TRBJ2-2): EPEVTQTPSHQVTQMGQEVILRCVPISNHLYFYWYRQILGQKVEFLVSFYNNEISEKSEIFDDQFSVERPDGSNFTLKIRSTKLEDSAMYFCASSDRSGGVVGELFFGEGSRLTVL.

This clone was seen at least ten times. This sequence joins TRBV27 and TRBJ1-1; 8 bases are a match to TRBD1. This CDR3 region has 14 residues. J lost 5 bases, V lost 5 bases, and 7 bases had no gene match. CDR1 MNHEY and CDR2 SMNVEV come from the germline V gene (reference sequence). The CDR3 here is CASSPGQGWTEAFF. For the CDR3, the DNA is TGTGCCAGCAGTCCCGGACAGGGATGGACTGAAGCTTTCTTT.

The chain has TRBV10-1 and TRBJ2-7; 10 bases are shared with TRBD1. After removal of 10 bases from V and 3 bases from J, the junction contained 6 bases not matched to a gene. CDR3 length equals 13 residues. The V gene's germline CDR1 is WNHNN and CDR2 SYGVQD (reference sequence). Here the CDR3 reads CATRQGANYEQYF. Written as DNA, the CDR3 is TGCGCCACCAGACAGGGGGCCAACTACGAGCAGTACTTC.

The gene calls are TRBV11-2 and TRBJ1-2; a weak D match, TRBD1 (6 bases). The CDR3 consists of 16 residues. The V gene lost 7 bases and the J gene lost 2 bases, with 20 bases spanning the gap. The germline V gene has CDR1 SGHAT and CDR2 FQNNGV. The CDR3 is CASKSPREGVNYGYTF. The DNA of the CDR3 is TGTGCCAGCAAGTCCCCGAGGGAGGGGGTCAACTATGGCTACACCTTC.

The chain carries TRBV5-6 and TRBJ1-5, with D possibly TRBD1 on 5 matching bases. The germline V gene has CDR1 SGHDT and CDR2 YYEEEE. Trimming took 1 base from V and 2 from J, leaving 13 bases between them. CDR3 length: 16 amino acids. For the CDR3, the DNA is TGTGCCAGCAGCTTGAATACAGGAAGGGGCAATCAGCCCCAGCATTTT. This encodes CASSLNTGRGNQPQHF.

CDR3 region: CASSIGGGPAYNEQFF. CDR3 nucleotides: TGTGCCAGTAGTATTGGCGGGGGGCCGGCCTACAATGAGCAGTTCTTC. This chain joins TRBV19 and TRBJ2-1; 8 positions match TRBD2. CDR3 size: 16 residues. V was pared by 3 bases and J by 2 bases, with 6 bases of the junction left unmatched. Germline V gene data show CDR1 as LNHDA and CDR2 as SQIVND (reference sequence).